This TCR beta chain was captured in a study of molecular identifiers for immune sequencing clone quantification. Broader study findings: Among about a million naive cells, spiked Jurkat TCR RNA from a single cell was reportedly detectable.

About this clonotype: Its target is unknown.

Germline values: CDR1 MGHRA, CDR2 YSYEKL. The CDR3 consists of 19 residues. The ends lost 4 bases at V and 0 bases at J; junction bases unmatched: 9. Previously described methods and listed TCR primers were used for bulk TCR libraries. TCRdb reanalysed the PCR reads using MiXCR and keeps one entry per CDR3 protein. The sample includes under 600,000 distinct CDR3 sequences, roughly 24% seen only once; the top ten take around 0.76%. The gene calls are TRBV4-1 and TRBJ2-6, with TRBD2 matching 10 bases. The receptor was isolated from a human donor in good health. Some libraries in this study had Jurkat cell RNA spiked in. Material: naive CD8+ T cells from blood, with Jurkat cell RNA spiked in. The subset: FACS-sorted CD8+CD4-CCR7+CD45RA+ naive T cells. The CDR3 DNA is TGCGCCAGCAGCCGAGATCGACTAGCGGGCAGCTCTGGGGCCAACGTCCTGACTTTC. Residues: CASSRDRLAGSSGANVLTF.